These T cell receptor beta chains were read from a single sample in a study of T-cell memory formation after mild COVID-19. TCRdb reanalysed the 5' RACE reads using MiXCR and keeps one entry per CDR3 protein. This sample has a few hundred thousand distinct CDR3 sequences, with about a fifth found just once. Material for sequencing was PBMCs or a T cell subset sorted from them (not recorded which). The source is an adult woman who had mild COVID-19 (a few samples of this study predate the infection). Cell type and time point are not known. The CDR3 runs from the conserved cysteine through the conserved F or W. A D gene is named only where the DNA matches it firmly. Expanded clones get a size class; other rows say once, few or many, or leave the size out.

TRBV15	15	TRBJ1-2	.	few	CATSRDQGFNYGYTF	TGTGCCACCAGCAGAGATCAGGGGTTTAACTATGGCTACACCTTC
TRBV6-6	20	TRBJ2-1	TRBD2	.	CASSYSLAAGEKGPYNEQFF	TGTGCCAGCAGTTACTCACTTGCGGCGGGAGAAAAAGGCCCCTACAATGAGCAGTTCTTC
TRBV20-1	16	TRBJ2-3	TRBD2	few	CSARDGWRESTDTQYF	TGCAGTGCTAGAGATGGATGGCGGGAGAGCACAGATACGCAGTATTTT
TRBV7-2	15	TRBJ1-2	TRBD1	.	CASSLATGGNYGYTF	TGTGCCAGCAGCTTAGCTACAGGGGGGAACTATGGCTACACCTTC
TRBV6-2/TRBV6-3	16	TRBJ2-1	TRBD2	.	CASSLGGAIPYNEQFF	TGTGCCAGCAGCCTCGGGGGGGCGATCCCCTACAATGAGCAGTTCTTC
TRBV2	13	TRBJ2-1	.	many	CASTTVGLNEQFF	TGTGCCAGCACGACCGTCGGTCTAAATGAGCAGTTCTTC
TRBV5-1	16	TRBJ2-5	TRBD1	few	CASSLVGAGGQETQYF	TGCGCCAGCAGCTTGGTCGGGGCAGGGGGACAAGAGACCCAGTACTTC
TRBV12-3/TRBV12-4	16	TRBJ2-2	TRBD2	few	CASSRGLGRIAGELFF	TGTGCCAGCAGCCGAGGACTAGGACGAATAGCCGGGGAGCTGTTTTTT
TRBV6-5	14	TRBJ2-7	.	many	CASSYSPPPYEQYF	TGTGCCAGCAGTTACTCGCCACCGCCCTACGAGCAGTACTTC
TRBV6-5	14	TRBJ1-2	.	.	CATRLGGSDYGYTF	TGTGCCACCCGTCTGGGGGGATCCGACTATGGCTACACCTTC
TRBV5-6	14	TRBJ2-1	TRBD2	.	CASSRAGSGNEQFF	TGTGCCAGCAGCCGAGCGGGATCAGGCAATGAGCAGTTCTTC
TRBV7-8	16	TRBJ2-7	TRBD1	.	CASSLLTGTGFYEQYF	TGTGCCAGCAGCTTGCTGACCGGGACAGGATTCTACGAGCAGTACTTC
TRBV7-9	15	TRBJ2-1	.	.	CASSSQRGTYNEQFF	TGTGCCAGCAGCTCCCAGCGTGGAACCTACAATGAGCAGTTCTTC
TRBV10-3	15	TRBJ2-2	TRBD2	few	CATGRDYTNTGELFF	TGTGCCACCGGAAGGGACTACACGAACACCGGGGAGCTGTTTTTT
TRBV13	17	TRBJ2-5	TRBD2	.	CASSLVEASGNQETQYF	TGTGCCAGCAGCTTAGTGGAGGCTAGCGGGAATCAAGAGACCCAGTACTTC
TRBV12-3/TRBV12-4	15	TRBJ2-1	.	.	CASSFRQGGINEQFF	TGTGCCAGCAGTTTCCGTCAGGGGGGTATCAATGAGCAGTTCTTC
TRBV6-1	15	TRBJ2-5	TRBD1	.	CASSDPDRVGETQYF	TGTGCCAGCAGTGACCCGGACAGGGTTGGAGAGACCCAGTACTTC
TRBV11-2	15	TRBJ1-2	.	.	CASSPKEALRSGYTF	TGTGCCAGCAGCCCAAAGGAGGCCCTCCGTTCTGGCTACACCTTC
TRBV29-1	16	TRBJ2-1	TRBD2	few	CSVLLAGGGLRNEQFF	TGCAGCGTTTTACTAGCGGGAGGAGGACTTCGTAATGAGCAGTTCTTC
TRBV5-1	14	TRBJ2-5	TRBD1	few	CASRTGGEGETQYF	TGCGCCAGCAGGACAGGGGGCGAGGGAGAGACCCAGTACTTC
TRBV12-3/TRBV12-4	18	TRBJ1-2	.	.	CASSLDTAGRRGNYGFTF	TGTGCCAGCAGTTTAGATACAGCGGGGCGTAGGGGTAACTATGGCTTCACCTTC
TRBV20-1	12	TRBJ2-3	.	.	CSARVVGDTQYF	TGCAGTGCTCGAGTAGTCGGAGATACGCAGTATTTT
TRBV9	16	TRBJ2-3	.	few	CASSVDEIPLTDTQYF	TGTGCCAGCAGCGTAGACGAGATCCCCCTCACAGATACGCAGTATTTT
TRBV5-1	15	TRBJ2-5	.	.	CASSATRGLVETQYF	TGCGCCAGCAGCGCCACCAGGGGTTTGGTGGAGACCCAGTACTTC
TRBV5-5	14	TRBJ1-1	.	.	CASSLASGVREAFF	TGTGCCAGCAGCTTGGCTTCGGGGGTCCGTGAAGCTTTCTTT
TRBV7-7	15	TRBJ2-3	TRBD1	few	CASSLATGSTDTQYF	TGTGCCAGCAGCTTAGCGACAGGGAGCACAGATACGCAGTATTTT
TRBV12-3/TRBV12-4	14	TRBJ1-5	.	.	CASATQGSSQPQHF	TGTGCCAGCGCAACACAGGGATCGAGTCAGCCCCAGCATTTT
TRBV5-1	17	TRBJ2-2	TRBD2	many	CASSFPSGGANTGELFF	TGCGCCAGCAGCTTCCCTAGCGGGGGTGCCAACACCGGGGAGCTGTTTTTT
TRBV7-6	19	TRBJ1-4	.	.	CASSLTSGGYSGTNEKLFF	TGTGCCAGCAGCTTAACTTCCGGGGGCTATTCTGGGACTAATGAAAAACTGTTTTTT
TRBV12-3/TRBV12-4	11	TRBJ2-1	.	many	CASRKIGEQFF	TGTGCCAGCAGGAAGATAGGTGAGCAGTTCTTC
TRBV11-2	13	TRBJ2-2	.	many	CASSWVYTGELFF	TGTGCCAGCAGCTGGGTCTACACCGGGGAGCTGTTTTTT
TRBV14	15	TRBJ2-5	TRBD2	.	CASSQDRAGPETQYF	TGTGCCAGCAGCCAAGATAGAGCGGGACCAGAGACCCAGTACTTC
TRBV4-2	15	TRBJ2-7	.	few	CASSRKGEPSYEQYF	TGTGCCAGCAGCCGGAAGGGGGAGCCTTCCTACGAGCAGTACTTC
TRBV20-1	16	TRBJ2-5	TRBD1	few	CSARDFQTGGGETQYF	TGCAGTGCTAGAGATTTCCAGACAGGGGGTGGAGAGACCCAGTACTTC
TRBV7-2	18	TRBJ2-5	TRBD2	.	CASSLAGRTSGRGETQYF	TGTGCCAGCAGCTTAGCGGGTCGGACTAGCGGGAGGGGGGAGACCCAGTACTTC
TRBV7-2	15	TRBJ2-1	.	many	CASSLRVGRSNEQFF	TGTGCCAGCAGCTTAAGGGTCGGGAGAAGCAATGAGCAGTTCTTC
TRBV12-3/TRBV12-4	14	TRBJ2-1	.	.	CASSLVAGHNEQFF	TGTGCCAGCAGTTTAGTTGCGGGTCACAATGAGCAGTTCTTC
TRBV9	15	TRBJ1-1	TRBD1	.	CASSNLQGARTEAFF	TGTGCCAGCAGTAACCTACAGGGGGCCCGCACTGAAGCTTTCTTT
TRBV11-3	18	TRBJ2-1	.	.	CASSLEESGLGSYNEQFF	TGTGCCAGCAGCTTAGAAGAATCGGGTTTAGGGTCCTACAATGAGCAGTTCTTC
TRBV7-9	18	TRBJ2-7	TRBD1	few	CASSSSPRDRGGGYEQYF	TGTGCCAGCAGCTCGTCGCCCCGGGACAGGGGGGGAGGCTACGAGCAGTACTTC
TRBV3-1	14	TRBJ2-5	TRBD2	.	CASSDTPGGHTQYF	TGTGCCAGCAGTGACACGCCGGGGGGGCACACCCAGTACTTC
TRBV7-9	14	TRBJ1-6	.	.	CASSKKDGNSPLHF	TGTGCCAGCAGCAAAAAGGACGGGAATTCACCCCTCCACTTT
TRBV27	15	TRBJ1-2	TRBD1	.	CASSPYVDRDGGYTF	TGTGCCAGCAGTCCTTACGTCGACAGGGACGGGGGCTACACCTTC
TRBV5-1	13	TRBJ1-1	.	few	CASSLEDYAEAFF	TGCGCCAGCAGCTTGGAGGATTACGCTGAAGCTTTCTTT
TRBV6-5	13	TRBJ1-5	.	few	CASSVYSNQPQHF	TGTGCCAGCAGTGTTTATAGCAATCAGCCCCAGCATTTT
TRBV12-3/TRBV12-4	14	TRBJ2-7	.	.	CASSSPTVSYEQYF	TGTGCCAGCAGTTCACCCACAGTATCCTACGAGCAGTACTTC
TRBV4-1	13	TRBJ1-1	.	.	CASSQDVDAEAFF	TGCGCCAGCAGCCAAGATGTAGACGCTGAAGCTTTCTTT